The rows below give T cell receptor beta chains drawn from one sample of a study of T cell changes during pregnancy in multiple sclerosis. Method: immunoSEQ multiplex PCR; TCRdb's copy keeps in-frame clones and lacks some. In the table there are some 40,000 clones, roughly 88% of which are singletons. The sample here was CD8+ T cells from peripheral blood mononuclear cells, taken in the first trimester of pregnancy. These receptor sequences come from a female donor with multiple sclerosis, enrolled in a pregnancy study. The CDR3 runs from the conserved cysteine through the conserved F or W. The D gene is left open where the match is weak. Clone size, where shown, is once, few, many, or a class for clones that have expanded.

abundance,d_gene,j_gene,v_gene,CDR3aa,CDR3nt
-,TRBD2,TRBJ2-5,TRBV2,CANMITSGGALKTQYF,TGTGCCAACATGATTACTAGCGGGGGGGCGTTGAAGACCCAGTACTTC
-,-,TRBJ2-7,TRBV7-9,CASSGGTAYEQYF,TGTGCCAGCAGCGGTGGGACTGCCTACGAGCAGTACTTC
-,TRBD1,TRBJ1-4,TRBV9,CASSVGTGGEKLFF,TGTGCCAGCAGCGTAGGGACAGGGGGAGAAAAACTGTTTTTT
-,-,TRBJ1-2,TRBV12-5,CASGSPDSSGYTF,TGTGCTAGTGGTTCGCCAGACTCCTCTGGCTACACCTTC
-,TRBD1,TRBJ1-1,TRBV6-5,CASSPRDRKNTEAFF,TGTGCCAGCAGTCCTCGGGACAGAAAAAACACTGAAGCTTTCTTT
-,-,TRBJ1-1,TRBV7-3,CASSLPVRRRDSNTEAFF,TGTGCCAGCAGCTTACCCGTCCGGAGGAGGGATTCGAACACTGAAGCTTTCTTT
-,-,TRBJ1-1,TRBV5-4,CASSDLRQLNTEAFF,TGTGCCAGCAGCGACCTGAGACAATTGAACACTGAAGCTTTCTTT
-,-,TRBJ2-3,TRBV27,CASSPWATDTQYF,TGTGCCAGCAGTCCATGGGCTACAGATACGCAGTATTTT
once,-,TRBJ1-5,TRBV7-2,CASSQAGPSGAQHF,TGTGCCAGCAGCCAAGCAGGCCCTTCCGGGGCCCAGCATTTT
-,-,TRBJ2-2,TRBV7-3,CASSSDAGPNTGELFF,TGTGCCAGCAGCTCAGACGCGGGCCCGAACACCGGGGAGCTGTTTTTT
-,-,TRBJ1-1,TRBV7-6,CASSQVQGNTEAFF,TGTGCCAGCAGCCAGGTACAGGGGAACACTGAAGCTTTCTTT
-,-,TRBJ1-6,TRBV6-4,CASSEDNNSPLHF,TGTGCCAGCAGTGAGGACAATAATTCACCCCTCCACTTT
-,TRBD2,TRBJ2-1,TRBV15,CATSRGLAGDEQFF,TGTGCCACCAGCAGAGGACTAGCGGGGGACGAGCAGTTCTTC
-,-,TRBJ2-1,TRBV27,CASSLTGINEQFF,TGTGCCAGCAGCCTCACAGGTATCAATGAGCAGTTCTTC
-,TRBD1,TRBJ2-3,TRBV4-3,CASSQDSPARSGGADTQYF,TGCGCCAGCAGCCAAGATTCCCCAGCCCGGTCAGGGGGCGCAGATACGCAGTATTTT
-,TRBD1,TRBJ2-7,TRBV5-6,CASSMDRVTYEQYF,TGTGCCAGCAGTATGGACAGGGTGACCTACGAGCAGTACTTC
-,TRBD1,TRBJ1-1,TRBV5-4,CAWPGQGGLEAFF,TGTGCCTGGCCGGGACAGGGGGGACTTGAAGCTTTCTTT
-,-,TRBJ1-2,TRBV2,CASSEGGPNYGYTF,TGTGCCAGCAGTGAAGGAGGGCCCAACTATGGCTACACCTTC